This TCR beta chain was documented in a study of shared clonotypes between healthy human individuals. The naive CD8 fraction comprised CD45RO-negative cells positively selected for CCR7 and excluded terminally differentiated effector memory CD45RA+ cells. The CDR3 has 14 amino acids. V gave up 5 bases and J gave up 0 bases, with 8 bases separating them. In germline, CDR1 is SEHNR, CDR2 FQNEAQ (reference sequence). Here immunoSEQ multiplex PCR was the method, and the copy in TCRdb shows in-frame clones only, minus some. The data show around 700,000 clones, roughly 94% seen once. This sequence was found in a man in his thirties or forties in good health. Sequencing input: naive CD8+ T cells sorted from blood. The chain joins TRBV7-9 to TRBJ2-1, with D perhaps TRBD2 (5 bases). The CDR3 bases are TGTGCCAGCAGCAACGAGGGCTCCTACAATGAGCAGTTCTTC. This gives the protein CASSNEGSYNEQFF.